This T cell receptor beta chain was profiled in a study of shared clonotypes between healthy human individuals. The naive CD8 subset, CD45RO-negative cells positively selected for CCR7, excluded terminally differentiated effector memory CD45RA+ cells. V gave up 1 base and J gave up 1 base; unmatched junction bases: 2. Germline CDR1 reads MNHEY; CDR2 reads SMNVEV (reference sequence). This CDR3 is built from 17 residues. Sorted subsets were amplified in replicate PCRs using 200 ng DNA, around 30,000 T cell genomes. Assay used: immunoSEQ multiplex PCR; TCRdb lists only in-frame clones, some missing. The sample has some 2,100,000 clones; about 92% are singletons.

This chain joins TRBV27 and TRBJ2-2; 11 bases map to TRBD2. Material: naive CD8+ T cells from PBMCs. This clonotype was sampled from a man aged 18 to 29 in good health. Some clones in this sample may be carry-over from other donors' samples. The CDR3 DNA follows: TGTGCCAGCAGTTTATTTCTAGCGGGAGGGAACACCGGGGAGCTGTTTTTT. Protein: CASSLFLAGGNTGELFF.